The present TCR beta chain was sequenced within a study of technical replicates of blood from four donors. The repertoire was sequenced with immunoSEQ multiplex PCR; TCRdb's copy has only in-frame clones and lacks some. The sample has tens of thousands of clones; roughly 90% are singletons. Material for sequencing was PBMCs. The clonotype was recovered from a human donor in good health. Some clones in this sample may be carry-over from other donors' samples.

Here the CDR3 reads CASSQDPKGADGPQHF. CDR3 DNA: TGCGCCAGCAGCCAAGATCCAAAAGGGGCTGACGGGCCCCAGCATTTT. The chain joins TRBV4-3 to TRBJ1-5, with a weak D call TRBD1 (5 bases). CDR3 length: 16 amino acids. The germline V gene encodes CDR1 LGHNA and CDR2 YSLEER. V was shortened by 0 bases and J by 9 bases, with 18 bases between the two germline ends.